This entry lists 2 T cell receptor beta chains sequenced from one sample in a study of blood T cell repertoires in COVID-19. Measured with immunoSEQ multiplex PCR; TCRdb has only the in-frame clones, and not every one. The sample lists more than 50,000 clones; 70% to 90% were seen once. Sequenced sample: peripheral blood. The receptors derive from a human donor in a cohort sampled during active COVID-19.

This clone was seen a single time. J is TRBJ1-2 and V is TRBV10-3, with TRBD1 matching over 8 bases. Looked up from germline, CDR1 is ENHRY and CDR2 is SYGVKD. The CDR3 is 12 residues long. V trimming: 6 bases; J trimming: 7 bases; junction bases outside the gene matches: 4. CDR3: CAISGQGGGYTF. The CDR3, as DNA: TGTGCCATCAGCGGACAGGGAGGTGGCTACACCTTC.

The chain carries TRBV6-2 or TRBV6-3 and TRBJ2-1, with 9 bases fitting TRBD2. Germline assignment: CDR1 MNHEY and CDR2 SVGEGT. This CDR3 is 14 amino acids long. V shed 4 bases, J shed 6 bases, and the junction held 4 bases outside the gene matches. The CDR3 here is CASSWRGGVNEQFF. CDR3 coding DNA: TGTGCCAGCAGTTGGCGCGGGGGGGTCAATGAGCAGTTCTTC.